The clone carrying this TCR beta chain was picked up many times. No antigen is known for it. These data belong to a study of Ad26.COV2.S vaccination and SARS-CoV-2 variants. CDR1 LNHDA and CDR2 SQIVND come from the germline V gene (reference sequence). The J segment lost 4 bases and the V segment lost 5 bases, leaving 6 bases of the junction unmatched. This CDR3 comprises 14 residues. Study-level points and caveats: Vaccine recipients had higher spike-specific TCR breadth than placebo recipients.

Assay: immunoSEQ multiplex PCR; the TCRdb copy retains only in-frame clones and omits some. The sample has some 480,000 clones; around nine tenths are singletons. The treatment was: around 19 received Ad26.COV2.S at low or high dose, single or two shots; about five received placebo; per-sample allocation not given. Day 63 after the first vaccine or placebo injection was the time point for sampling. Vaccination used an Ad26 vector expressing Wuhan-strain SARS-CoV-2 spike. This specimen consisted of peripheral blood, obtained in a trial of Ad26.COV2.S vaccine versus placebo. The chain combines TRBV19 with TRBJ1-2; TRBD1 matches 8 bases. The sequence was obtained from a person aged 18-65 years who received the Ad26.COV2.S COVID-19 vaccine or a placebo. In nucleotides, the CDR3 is TGTGCCAGTAGTTTTCTCGGACAGGGCTATGGCTACACCTTC. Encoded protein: CASSFLGQGYGYTF.